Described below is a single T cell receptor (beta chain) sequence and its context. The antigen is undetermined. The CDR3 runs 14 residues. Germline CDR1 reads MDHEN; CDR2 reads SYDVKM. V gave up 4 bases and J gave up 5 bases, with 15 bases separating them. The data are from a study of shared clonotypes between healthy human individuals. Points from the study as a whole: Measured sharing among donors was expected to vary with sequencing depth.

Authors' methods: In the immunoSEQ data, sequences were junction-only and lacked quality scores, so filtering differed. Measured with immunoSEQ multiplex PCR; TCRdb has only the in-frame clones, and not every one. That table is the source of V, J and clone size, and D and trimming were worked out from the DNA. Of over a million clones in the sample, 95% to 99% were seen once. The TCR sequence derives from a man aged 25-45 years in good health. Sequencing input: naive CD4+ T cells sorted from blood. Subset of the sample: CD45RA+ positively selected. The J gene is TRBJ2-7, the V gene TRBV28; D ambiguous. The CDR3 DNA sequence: TGTGCCAGCAGTTCAACAGATGGAGCCCACGAGCAGTACTTC. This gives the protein CASSSTDGAHEQYF.